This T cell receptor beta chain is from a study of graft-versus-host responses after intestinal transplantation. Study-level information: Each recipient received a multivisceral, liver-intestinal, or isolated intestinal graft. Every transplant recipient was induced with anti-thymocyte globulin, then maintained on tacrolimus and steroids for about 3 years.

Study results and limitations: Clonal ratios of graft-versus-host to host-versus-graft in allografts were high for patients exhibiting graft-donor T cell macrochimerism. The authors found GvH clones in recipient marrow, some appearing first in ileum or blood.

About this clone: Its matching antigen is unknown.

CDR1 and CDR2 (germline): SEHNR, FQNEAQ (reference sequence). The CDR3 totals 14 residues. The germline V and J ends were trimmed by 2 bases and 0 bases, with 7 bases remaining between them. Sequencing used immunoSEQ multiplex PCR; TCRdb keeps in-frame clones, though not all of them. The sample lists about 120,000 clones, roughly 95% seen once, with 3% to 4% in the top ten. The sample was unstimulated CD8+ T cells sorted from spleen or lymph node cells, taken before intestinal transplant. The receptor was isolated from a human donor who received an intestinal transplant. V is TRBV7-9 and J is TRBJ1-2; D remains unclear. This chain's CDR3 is CASSLLWTNYGYTF. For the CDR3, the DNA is TGTGCCAGCAGCTTATTGTGGACTAACTATGGCTACACCTTC.